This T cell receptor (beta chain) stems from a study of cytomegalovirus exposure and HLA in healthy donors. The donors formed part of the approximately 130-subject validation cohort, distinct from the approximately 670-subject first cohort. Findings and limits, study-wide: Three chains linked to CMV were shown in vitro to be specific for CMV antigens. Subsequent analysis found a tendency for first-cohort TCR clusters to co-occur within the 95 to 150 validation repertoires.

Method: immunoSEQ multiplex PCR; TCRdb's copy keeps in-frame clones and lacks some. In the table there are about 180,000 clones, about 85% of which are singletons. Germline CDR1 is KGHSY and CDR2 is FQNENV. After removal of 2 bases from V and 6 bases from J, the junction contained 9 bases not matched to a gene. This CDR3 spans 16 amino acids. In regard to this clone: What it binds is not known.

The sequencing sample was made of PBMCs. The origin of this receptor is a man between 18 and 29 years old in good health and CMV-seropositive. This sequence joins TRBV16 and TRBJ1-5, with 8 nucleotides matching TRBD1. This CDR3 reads CASSQGDRGSGQPQHF. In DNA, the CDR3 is TGTGCCAGCAGCCAAGGAGACAGGGGCTCGGGTCAGCCCCAGCATTTT. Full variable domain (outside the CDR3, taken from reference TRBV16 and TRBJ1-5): GEEVAQTPKHLVRGEGQKAKLYCAPIKGHSYVFWYQQVLKNEFKFLISFQNENVFDETGMPKERFSAKCLPNSPCSLEIQATKLEDSAVYFCASSQGDRGSGQPQHFGDGTRLSIL.